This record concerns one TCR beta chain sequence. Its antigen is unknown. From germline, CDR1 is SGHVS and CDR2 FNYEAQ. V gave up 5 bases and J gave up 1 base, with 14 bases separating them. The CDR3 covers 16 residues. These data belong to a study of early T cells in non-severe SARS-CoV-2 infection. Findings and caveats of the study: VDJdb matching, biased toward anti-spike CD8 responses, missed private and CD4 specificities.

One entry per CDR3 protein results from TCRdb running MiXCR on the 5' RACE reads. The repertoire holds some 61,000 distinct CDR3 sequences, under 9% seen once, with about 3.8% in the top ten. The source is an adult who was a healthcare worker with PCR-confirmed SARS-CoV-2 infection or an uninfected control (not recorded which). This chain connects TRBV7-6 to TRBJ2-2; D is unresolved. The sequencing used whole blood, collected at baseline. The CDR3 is CASSVPARLNTGELFF. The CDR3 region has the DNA TGTGCCAGCAGCGTCCCCGCCAGATTGAACACCGGGGAGCTGTTTTTT.